This TCR beta chain stems from a study of naive and memory T cell subsets. Study-level results: Naive and memory subsets had different power law exponents for TCR abundance. Diversity fell and Gini index rose from naive through CM, EM, EMRA. Naive repertoires, especially CD8, held a few larger clonotypes, possibly memory cells re-expressing CD45RA.

Germline V gene data show CDR1 as LGHNA and CDR2 as YSLEER. This CDR3 spans 16 amino acids. With 2 bases clipped from V and 5 bases from J, the junction kept 10 bases outside the gene matches. Concerning this clonotype itself: Its antigen is not identified.

The beta constant-region primer was an equimolar mix of two oligonucleotides covering TRBC1 and TRBC2. Four rounds of PCR amplified the ligated cDNA using nested alpha and beta constant-region primers plus SP2. A 12-nucleotide UMI and the SP2 primer were added to the cDNA 3' end by oligonucleotide ligation. TCRdb reanalysed the UMI-ligation and nested PCR reads using MiXCR and keeps one entry per CDR3 protein. In the table there are 95,000 to 110,000 distinct CDR3 sequences, 14% of which are singletons. Overnight CMV lysate stimulation of fresh PBMCs defined donor CMV status by CD4+ IFNgamma. V and J are TRBV4-3 and TRBJ1-1; the match to TRBD1 covers 8 bases. This sequence originates from a human donor in good health. Specimen: naive CD8+ T cells from blood. The CDR3 DNA sequence: TGCGCCAGCAGCCAACAAACAGGGGGAAGGAGGACTGAAGCTTTCTTT. The encoded protein is CASSQQTGGRRTEAFF.